Listed below are T cell receptor beta chains from one sample, sequenced in a study of blood T cell repertoires in COVID-19. Assay: immunoSEQ multiplex PCR; the TCRdb copy retains only in-frame clones and omits some. This table has approximately 230,000 clones, 82% appearing once. The sample consisted of peripheral blood. The receptors stem from an elderly woman with active or convalescent COVID-19. The CDR3 runs from the conserved cysteine through the conserved F or W. The order of the fields is D gene, V gene, J gene, clone size, CDR3 DNA, CDR3 protein. A D gene is named only where the DNA matches it firmly. Some rows have no size entry. The others give once, few or many, or a class for an expanded clone.

>.|TRBV6-1|TRBJ1-5|.
TGTGCCAGCAGTGAAGCGCGGATCCGAATGAGAGGCAATCAGCCCCAGCATTTT
CASSEARIRMRGNQPQHF
>TRBD2|TRBV7-8|TRBJ2-6|.
TGTGCCAGCAGCTTGGCAGGGACTATTATTTCTGGGGCCAACGTCCTGACTTTC
CASSLAGTIISGANVLTF
>TRBD2|TRBV5-1|TRBJ2-7|.
TGCGCCAGCAGCTTGGAACCTAGCGGGGGGGCAAGGGAGCAGTACTTC
CASSLEPSGGAREQYF
>TRBD1|TRBV4-1|TRBJ1-1|.
TGCGCCAGCAGCCAAGCTGACAGGGGGTTAACTGAAGCTTTCTTT
CASSQADRGLTEAFF
>.|TRBV19|TRBJ1-3|.
TGTGCCAGTAGTATGAACAATGGAAACACCATATATTTT
CASSMNNGNTIYF
>.|TRBV28|TRBJ2-2|.
TGTGCCAGCACCCCAGTTTCGACAGCGAACACCGGGGAGCTGTTTTTT
CASTPVSTANTGELFF
>TRBD2|TRBV28|TRBJ2-1|few
TGTGCCAGCAGTTTATCTAGCGGAATCTCCTACAATGAGCAGTTCTTC
CASSLSSGISYNEQFF
>.|TRBV5-4|TRBJ1-2|.
TGTGCCAGCAGCCTGACTGGGGGGATTGGCTACACCTTC
CASSLTGGIGYTF
>.|TRBV27|TRBJ1-2|.
TGTGCCAGCAGTAAGCGCCAGGGAACCCTCTATGGCTACACCTTC
CASSKRQGTLYGYTF
>.|TRBV3-1/TRBV3-2|TRBJ2-5|.
TGTGCCAGCAGCCAACTCACAAAGACCCAGTACTTC
CASSQLTKTQYF
>TRBD2|TRBV7-2|TRBJ2-1|.
TGTGCCAGCAGCTTAGCGGGCACTAGCGGGGGGTACAATGAGCAGTTCTTC
CASSLAGTSGGYNEQFF
>TRBD1|TRBV7-9|TRBJ2-1|.
TGTGCCAGCAGTACACAGGGGGCCTACAATGAGCAGTTCTTC
CASSTQGAYNEQFF
>TRBD1|TRBV7-9|TRBJ1-2|.
TGTGCCAGCAGCTCCACAGGGGTCGATGGCTACACCTTC
CASSSTGVDGYTF
>.|TRBV25-1|TRBJ1-1|.
TGTGCCAGCAGTGATTGGGGGATGGAGGGAGGGCGGAACACTGAAGCTTTCTTT
CASSDWGMEGGRNTEAFF
>.|TRBV19|TRBJ2-3|.
TGTGCCAGTAGCCAGAGACTAGGCACAGATACGCAGTATTTT
CASSQRLGTDTQYF
>.|TRBV5-1|TRBJ2-2|.
TGCGCCAGCAGCGAGGGCGGCCAGAACACCGGGGAGCTGTTTTTT
CASSEGGQNTGELFF
>.|TRBV7-8|TRBJ1-1|.
TGTGCCAGCAGCCCCGACAGGAGAAGGAACACTGAAGCTTTCTTT
CASSPDRRRNTEAFF
>TRBD1|TRBV9|TRBJ1-5|.
TGTGCCAGCAGCGTAGGAGGGGGCGGCAATCAGCCCCAGCATTTT
CASSVGGGGNQPQHF
>.|TRBV6-5|TRBJ1-1|.
TGTGCCAGCCGATTGAAGGGGCTGAACACTGAAGCTTTCTTT
CASRLKGLNTEAFF
>TRBD1|TRBV6-5|TRBJ1-1|.
TGTGCCAGCCGCGGACAGGGGACCACTGAAGCTTTCTTT
CASRGQGTTEAFF
>.|TRBV20-1|TRBJ2-4|once
TGCAGTGCCCTACGGGGGAACATTCAGTACTTC
CSALRGNIQYF
>.|TRBV7-6|TRBJ2-1|.
TGTGCCAGCAGCTCTTTTGTGGACAGTACCTACAATGAGCAGTTCTTC
CASSSFVDSTYNEQFF
>TRBD2|TRBV11-3|TRBJ2-2|.
TGTGCCAGCAGCTTGCTCCATGGACTAGCTCGCCCGAACACCGGGGAGCTGTTTTTT
CASSLLHGLARPNTGELFF
>TRBD2|TRBV2|TRBJ2-1|.
TGTGCCAGCACGGTAGCGGGAGCCTCGAGCTCCTACAATGAGCAGTTCTTC
CASTVAGASSSYNEQFF
>TRBD2|TRBV6-5|TRBJ2-1|.
TGTGCCAGCAGGGCTAGCGGGAAGGAGCAGTTCTTC
CASRASGKEQFF
>.|TRBV7-8|TRBJ2-7|.
TGTGCCAGCAGCTTAGACGAGACTAGTCGCGAGCAGTACTTC
CASSLDETSREQYF
>.|TRBV29-1|TRBJ2-2|.
TGCAGCGCCCAAGGGGGGGCGGGGTTGGACACCGGGGAGCTGTTTTTT
CSAQGGAGLDTGELFF
>TRBD2|TRBV27|TRBJ2-2|.
TGTGCCAGCAGTCTGTTTCACGGGGCGGGAGTTAACACCGGGGAGCTGTTTTTT
CASSLFHGAGVNTGELFF
>.|TRBV6-1|TRBJ1-5|.
TGTGCCAGCAGTGAAACGGGAGGGGGGCAAGGTCAGCCCCAGCATTTT
CASSETGGGQGQPQHF
>.|TRBV19|TRBJ2-7|.
TGTGCCAGTAGTATACTACAGGGCCCCTACGAGCAGTACTTC
CASSILQGPYEQYF
>TRBD2|TRBV5-1|TRBJ2-5|.
TGCGCCAGCAGCTTGGGGGCTAGCGGTGAAGAGACCCAGTACTTC
CASSLGASGEETQYF
>TRBD1|TRBV6-9|TRBJ2-7|.
TGTGCCACCATTGAGCATAGGGACAGGGCTTGGTATAGCTCCTACGAGCAGTACTTC
CATIEHRDRAWYSSYEQYF
>TRBD2|TRBV24-1|TRBJ2-3|.
TGTGCCACCGGGGCGGGGGGGGACACAGATACGCAGTATTTT
CATGAGGDTDTQYF
>TRBD1|TRBV19|TRBJ1-4|.
TGTGCCAGTAGTTCGACAGGGGTATTTGAAAAACTGTTTTTT
CASSSTGVFEKLFF
>TRBD2|TRBV11-3|TRBJ2-1|once
TGTGCCAGCAGCCGGACAAGCGGGAGTTTGTACTACAATGAGCAGTTCTTC
CASSRTSGSLYYNEQFF
>TRBD1|TRBV24-1|TRBJ1-4|.
TGTGCCACCAGTGATCGACAGGGTGCGGGAAAACTGTTTTTT
CATSDRQGAGKLFF
>.|TRBV5-1|TRBJ1-1|.
TGCGCCAGCAGCTTGGAAGCATCTATCACTGAAGCTTTCTTT
CASSLEASITEAFF
>TRBD1|TRBV6-5|TRBJ1-2|few
TGTGCCAGCAGTTCCCGGACAGGGAATGGCTACACCTTC
CASSSRTGNGYTF
>.|TRBV10-2|TRBJ1-5|.
TGCGCCAGCAGTGAGTGGATGTGGCAGGCGAACGCCTTCAATCAGCCCCAGCATTTT
CASSEWMWQANAFNQPQHF
>TRBD2|TRBV10-3|TRBJ2-3|.
TGTGCCATCAAATCGGGGGGAGCAGATACGCAGTATTTT
CAIKSGGADTQYF
>.|TRBV7-8|TRBJ1-5|.
TGTGCCAGCAGCCGAACCTCAGGGTTCCAGCCCCAGCATTTT
CASSRTSGFQPQHF
>.|TRBV7-8|TRBJ2-3|.
TGTGCCAGCAGCCGAGGGGCACAGCCACGCACAGATACGCAGTATTTT
CASSRGAQPRTDTQYF
>.|TRBV28|TRBJ1-2|.
TGTGCCAGCAGTTTACAGTCCTTTGGCTACACCTTC
CASSLQSFGYTF
>.|TRBV30|TRBJ1-5|many
TGTGCCTGGAGTGTAACAGAAAATCAGCCCCAGCATTTT
CAWSVTENQPQHF
>.|TRBV3-1/TRBV3-2|TRBJ1-1|few
TGTGCCAGCAGCCAAGAAGATTCCAGGCACGTCAGGGGCACTGAAGCTTTCTTT
CASSQEDSRHVRGTEAFF
>.|TRBV11-3|TRBJ2-1|.
TGTGCCAGCAGCTTAGCGGATGACTCCGAGCAGTTCTTC
CASSLADDSEQFF
>.|TRBV11-2|TRBJ1-3|.
TGTGCCAGCAGCTTGGCCGGGGGGCCCGGAAACACCATATATTTT
CASSLAGGPGNTIYF
>.|TRBV29-1|TRBJ2-3|.
TGCAGCGTTGAAGATCTTAAGGGCCGCGGGGATACGCAGTATTTT
CSVEDLKGRGDTQYF
>.|TRBV20-1|TRBJ1-1|.
TGCAGTGCTATGAGGAACACTGAAGCTTTCTTT
CSAMRNTEAFF
>TRBD2|TRBV6-5|TRBJ2-5|.
TGTGCCAGCAGCTCCGGACTAGGACGAGAGACCCAGTACTTC
CASSSGLGRETQYF
>TRBD1|TRBV3-1/TRBV3-2|TRBJ2-1|few
TGTGCCAGCAAACCGGGACAGGCCAACAATGAGCAGTTCTTC
CASKPGQANNEQFF
>TRBD1|TRBV29-1|TRBJ2-7|.
TGCAGCGTCCTAGGACAGGGAAGGGCCGAGCAGTACTTC
CSVLGQGRAEQYF